The next 21 T cell receptor beta chains were all read from a single sample in a study of PD-1 blockade in classical Hodgkin lymphoma. Time point indicated: newly diagnosed, previously untreated cHL patient sample. Starting with thawed PBMCs, CD4+ T cells were purified by magnetic negative selection. Using immunoSEQ multiplex PCR, the repertoire was profiled, and TCRdb retains in-frame clones only, with some absent. The sample yields 15,000 to 19,000 clones, 70% to 90% seen once. The sequencing sample was made of CD4+ T cells from blood. The receptors originated from a human donor with classical Hodgkin lymphoma.

On this clone: A read error may produce the germline difference seen at one junction end. The chain carries TRBV11-2 and TRBJ2-1, with 12 bases matching TRBD1. The CDR3 extends over 15 amino acids. Germline V gene lookup returns CDR1 SGHAT and CDR2 FQNNGV. The CDR3 reads CASRRGTGGYDEQFF. The CDR3 DNA reads as TGTGCCAGCAGAAGAGGGACAGGGGGCTACGATGAGCAGTTCTTC.

This clone appeared once. The CDR3 region is CASSGSTLTTGNTIYF. The CDR3 nucleotides are TGCGCCAGCAGCGGGTCTACTTTGACGACTGGAAACACCATATATTTT. This chain uses TRBV5-1 with TRBJ1-3; unclear D gene. V was clipped by 4 bases and J by 2 bases, with 16 bases between them. The CDR3 extends over 16 amino acids. CDR1 is SGHRS and CDR2 is YFSETQ in the germline V gene.

The chain recombines TRBV19 with TRBJ2-3; tentatively, D is TRBD1 or TRBD2 (6 bases each). The V end lost 3 bases, the J end lost 6 bases, and 10 bases lay between the germline ends. Germline CDR1 and CDR2: LNHDA and SQIVND (reference sequence). There are 13 residues in the CDR3. The CDR3 spells CASSIRGRDTQYF. The CDR3 DNA is TGTGCCAGTAGTATCCGGGGGCGGGATACGCAGTATTTT.

The rearrangement joins TRBV6-5 to TRBJ2-4; D call uncertain. The V and J ends lost 4 bases and 1 base respectively, with 11 bases between them. Germline CDR1 and CDR2: MNHEY and SVGAGI. This CDR3 region has 15 residues. DNA of the CDR3: TGTGCCAGCAGTTCTAACGCAGTGGCCAAAAACATTCAGTACTTC. Its translation is CASSSNAVAKNIQYF.

The gene calls are TRBV30 and TRBJ2-7, with D unresolved. Trimming stripped 2 bases from V and 7 bases from J, with 12 bases between. The CDR3 is made up of 12 amino acids. The germline gives CDR1 GTSNPN, CDR2 SVGIG (reference sequence). For the CDR3, the DNA is TGTGCCTGGAGTAACAGAGTGTGGGAGCAGTACTTC. Amino acid sequence: CAWSNRVWEQYF.

The chain is built from TRBV5-4 and TRBJ2-5, with D possibly called TRBD1 or TRBD2 (6 bases each). The CDR3 has 15 residues. V lost 5 bases to trimming and J lost 1 base, with 15 bases between them. The germline CDR1 and CDR2 sequences are SGHNT and YYREEE (reference sequence). The CDR3 DNA reads as TGTGCCAGCAGGGGGGGCGGTGGGGGCCAAGAGACCCAGTACTTC. Residues: CASRGGGGGQETQYF.

This chain links TRBV6-5 with TRBJ2-1; 12 bases line up with TRBD2. Germline values: CDR1 MNHEY, CDR2 SVGAGI. The J segment lost 9 bases and the V segment lost 6 bases, leaving 6 bases of the junction unmatched. The CDR3 totals 14 residues. The chain's CDR3 is CASRSTSGRGEQFF. CDR3 nucleotides: TGTGCCAGCAGGTCGACTAGCGGGAGAGGTGAGCAGTTCTTC.

In its sample, this clone was seen a few times. The chain uses TRBV30 and TRBJ1-1, with a possible D match to TRBD1 (5 bases). V was cut by 8 bases and J by 0 bases, with 16 bases left in between. CDR3 length: 14 residues. CDR1 GTSNPN and CDR2 SVGIG come from the germline V gene (reference sequence). For the CDR3, the DNA is TGTGCCGGGTCCCGGGCAGGGATGAACACTGAAGCTTTCTTT. This sequence encodes CAGSRAGMNTEAFF.

This clone was detected a few times. The V gene is TRBV10-3, the J gene TRBJ1-2; D is possibly TRBD1 (6 bases). The CDR3 loop spans 12 amino acids. Germline CDR1 reads ENHRY; CDR2 reads SYGVKD. V shed 10 bases and J shed 7 bases, with 16 bases lying between them. CDR3 bases: TGTGCCACTGCCAGAGGGACATTTGGCTACACCTTC. It specifies CATARGTFGYTF.

V usage is TRBV6-1 and J usage is TRBJ2-1, with 7 bases matching TRBD2. Germline V lookup: CDR1 MNHNS, CDR2 SASEGT. V lost 0 bases and J lost 3; bases outside the gene matches: 2. This CDR3 is 15 amino acids long. CDR3 DNA sequence: TGTGCCAGCAGTGAAGCAGGGAGGGGCTACAATGAGCAGTTCTTC. It yields the protein CASSEAGRGYNEQFF.

The rearrangement joins TRBV18 to TRBJ2-1, with 9 bases that match TRBD2. Per the germline V gene, CDR1 is KGHSH and CDR2 is LQKENI. Losses at the gene ends were 0 bases for V and 5 bases for J; bases not matched to a gene: 8. The CDR3 consists of 17 residues. CDR3 in DNA: TGTGCCAGCTCACCACCGGGGACTAGCCGGAGGGACAATGAGCAGTTCTTC. Translated, it gives CASSPPGTSRRDNEQFF.

The chain has TRBV5-1 and TRBJ1-1; D ambiguous. CDR3 length equals 14 residues. With 0 bases removed from V and 1 base from J, the gap between germline ends came to 7 bases. The germline CDR1 and CDR2 sequences are SGHRS and YFSETQ. The CDR3 DNA is TGCGCCAGCAGCTTGGAAAGACGGAACACTGAAGCTTTCTTT. Translating gives CASSLERRNTEAFF.

This rearrangement joins TRBV28 to TRBJ2-6; D is perhaps TRBD1 (5 bases). Trimming pared 5 bases from V and 0 bases from J, leaving 17 bases between. CDR3 length: 18 amino acids. The V gene's germline CDR1 is MDHEN and CDR2 SYDVKM. CDR3 bases: TGTGCCAGCAGTCCCCTCCAGGGATCCCTCTCTGGGGCCAACGTCCTGACTTTC. It translates to CASSPLQGSLSGANVLTF.

This rearrangement joins TRBV6-1 to TRBJ1-5; D possibly corresponds to TRBD1 (5 bases). This CDR3 has 13 residues. V lost 7 bases and J 5 bases, leaving 12 bases between the germline ends. CDR1 and CDR2 (germline): MNHNS, SASEGT. The CDR3 region is CASNSDSHQPQHF. The CDR3 region has the DNA TGTGCCAGCAACTCAGACAGCCATCAGCCCCAGCATTTT.

This chain joins TRBV5-1 and TRBJ2-7; D assignment may be TRBD1 or TRBD2 (5 bases each). Trimming removed 3 bases from V and 2 bases from J, with 12 bases in between. The V gene's germline CDR1 is SGHRS and CDR2 YFSETQ. The length of the CDR3 is 14 residues. As DNA, the CDR3 is TGCGCCAGCAGCTCGGGACGGAGTCCCTACGAGCAGTACTTC. As protein: CASSSGRSPYEQYF.

The chain couples TRBV14 to TRBJ1-2; the D is unclear. The CDR3 totals 12 residues. V was pared by 4 bases and J by 8 bases, with 11 bases between. Per the germline V gene, CDR1 is SGHDN and CDR2 is FVKESK. The DNA of the CDR3 is TGTGCCAGCAGCCCCGCGGTAATAGGCTACACCTTC. Its protein product is CASSPAVIGYTF.

V gene TRBV29-1 combines with J gene TRBJ2-5; 8 positions match TRBD2. V lost 3 bases to trimming and J lost 4 bases; unmatched junction nucleotides: 7. Germline V gene sequence: CDR1 SQVTM, CDR2 ANQGSEA. CDR3 length: 14 amino acids. The CDR3 is CSVDPAGVGETQYF. The CDR3 nucleotides read TGCAGCGTTGACCCAGCGGGAGTGGGAGAGACCCAGTACTTC.

The chain is built from TRBV7-2 and TRBJ2-2, with TRBD1 as a possible D gene (5 bases). With 7 bases removed from V and 2 bases from J, the gap between germline ends came to 14 bases. The germline V gene has CDR1 SGHTA and CDR2 FQGNSA. The length of the CDR3 is 15 residues. The CDR3 protein is CASTLGQPNTGELFF. CDR3 nucleotide sequence: TGTGCCAGCACCCTGGGGCAGCCCAACACCGGGGAGCTGTTTTTT.

V gene TRBV19 combines with J gene TRBJ1-5; D ambiguous. Trimming left V 0 bases short and J 6 bases short, with 18 bases between. Germline V gives CDR1 LNHDA, CDR2 SQIVND (reference sequence). The CDR3 is made up of 17 amino acids. The CDR3 DNA follows: TGTGCCAGTAGTATAGATTACGCCTCGAGGTCGAGTCAGCCCCAGCATTTT. This sequence encodes CASSIDYASRSSQPQHF.

The rearrangement uses TRBV13 and TRBJ2-3; D perhaps matches TRBD1 (6 bases). This CDR3 region has 14 residues. Between the trimmed V and J ends, which lost 1 base and 10 bases, there was a span of 15 bases. CDR1 PRHDT and CDR2 FYEKMQ come from the germline V gene (reference sequence). The CDR3 sequence is CASSLALTRTAQYF. As DNA, the CDR3 is TGTGCCAGCAGCTTAGCCCTTACCAGGACAGCGCAGTATTTT.

The rearrangement joins TRBV9 to TRBJ1-4; D perhaps matches TRBD1 (6 bases). V was clipped by 4 bases and J by 3 bases, with 13 bases between them. Germline loops: CDR1 SGDLS, CDR2 YYNGEE. This CDR3 is 15 amino acids long. The CDR3 nucleotides read TGTGCCAGCAGCCCGAGGACAGACTCTAATGAAAAACTGTTTTTT. This gives the protein CASSPRTDSNEKLFF.